This entry lists 4 T cell receptor beta chains sequenced from one sample in a study of cytomegalovirus exposure and HLA in healthy donors. A multiplex PCR was run with 60 Vbeta primers and 13 Jbeta primers. Using immunoSEQ multiplex PCR, the repertoire was profiled, and TCRdb retains in-frame clones only, with some absent. Of 75,000 to 100,000 clones listed, around 67% are singletons. Sample: PBMCs. These TCRs come from a male donor in good health and CMV-seronegative.

The J gene is TRBJ2-5, the V gene TRBV19, with TRBD1 identical over 8 bases. The CDR3 has 14 residues. V was pared by 5 bases and J by 5 bases, with 7 bases of the junction left unmatched. Germline V CDR1 and CDR2: LNHDA, SQIVND (reference sequence). CDR3 bases: TGTGCCAGTAGTGCTGGACAGGGTGGCGAGACCCAGTACTTC. Residues: CASSAGQGGETQYF.

The chain is built from TRBV5-1 and TRBJ2-3; perhaps TRBD1 as D (6 bases). This CDR3 contains 18 residues. Germline V gene data show CDR1 as SGHRS and CDR2 as YFSETQ. The V and J ends lost 0 bases and 0 bases respectively, with 17 bases between them. Here the CDR3 DNA reads TGCGCCAGCAGCTTGGTGGGGAGACAGGAGATTAGCACAGATACGCAGTATTTT. Its protein is CASSLVGRQEISTDTQYF. Looking up the rest from reference TRBV5-1 and TRBJ2-3 gives the full variable domain: KAGVTQTPRYLIKTRGQQVTLSCSPISGHRSVSWYQQTPGQGLQFLFEYFSETQRNKGNFPGRFSGRQFSNSRSEMNVSTLELGDSALYLCASSLVGRQEISTDTQYFGPGTRLTVL.

This clone was detected only once. The rearrangement links TRBV6-5 to TRBJ1-1, with D unresolved. V lost 4 bases and J lost 0, with 6 bases in between. The CDR3 length is 13 residues. Germline lookup yields CDR1 MNHEY and CDR2 SVGAGI. The CDR3 coding sequence is TGTGCCAGCAGTTTCACGGTGAACACTGAAGCTTTCTTT. Translation: CASSFTVNTEAFF.

CDR3 bases: TGTGCCAGCATGCGTAGCGCTAACTATGGCTACACCTTC. The encoded protein is CASMRSANYGYTF. V and J are TRBV6-1 and TRBJ1-2; D remains unclear. The CDR3 has 13 amino acids. The ends were cut back, 7 bases at V and 0 bases at J, with 9 bases in the middle. The V gene's germline CDR1 is MNHNS and CDR2 SASEGT.